This entry describes one T cell receptor (beta chain). There are 16 residues in the CDR3. J lost 1 base, V lost 3 bases, and 7 bases had no gene match. Looked up from germline, CDR1 is MDHEN and CDR2 is SYDVKM. The PCR used 60 Vbeta and 13 Jbeta primers. Clones were sequenced by immunoSEQ multiplex PCR, and TCRdb holds only the in-frame ones, with some missing. This table holds about 110,000 clones, approximately 80% found once. This record belongs to a study of cytomegalovirus exposure and HLA in healthy donors. The sample comprised PBMCs. The J gene is TRBJ1-1, the V gene TRBV28; TRBD1 aligns across 8 bases. The sequence derives from a male donor in good health and CMV-seronegative. DNA of the CDR3: TGTGCCAGCAGTTTCAGGGGGCGTTCAAGGAACACTGAAGCTTTCTTT. Its protein product is CASSFRGRSRNTEAFF.